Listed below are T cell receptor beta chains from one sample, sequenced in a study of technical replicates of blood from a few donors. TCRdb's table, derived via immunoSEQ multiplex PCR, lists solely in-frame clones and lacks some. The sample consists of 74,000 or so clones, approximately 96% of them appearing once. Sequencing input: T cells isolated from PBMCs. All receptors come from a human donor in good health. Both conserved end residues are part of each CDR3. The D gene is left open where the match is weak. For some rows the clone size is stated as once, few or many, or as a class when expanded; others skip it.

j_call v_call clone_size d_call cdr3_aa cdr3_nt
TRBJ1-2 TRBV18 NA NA CASSPEAQNYGYTF TGTGCCAGCTCACCAGAGGCCCAGAACTATGGCTACACCTTC
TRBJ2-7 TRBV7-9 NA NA CASSLFGGTSYEQYF TGTGCCAGCAGCTTATTTGGGGGCACGTCCTACGAGCAGTACTTC
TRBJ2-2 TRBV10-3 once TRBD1 CAMKDRGTGELFF TGTGCCATGAAGGACAGGGGCACCGGGGAGCTGTTTTTT
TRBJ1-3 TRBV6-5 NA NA CASSSGGNGNTIYF TGTGCCAGCAGTTCGGGTGGTAATGGAAACACCATATATTTT
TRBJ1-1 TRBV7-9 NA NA CASSLDSEAFF TGTGCCAGCAGCCTGGACAGTGAAGCTTTCTTT
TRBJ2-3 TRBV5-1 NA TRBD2 CASSSLSWGGTDTQYF TGCGCCAGCAGCTCCTTAAGTTGGGGGGGAACAGATACGCAGTATTTT
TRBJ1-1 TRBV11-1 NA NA CASSRQVTNTEAFF TGTGCCAGCAGCCGACAAGTTACGAACACTGAAGCTTTCTTT
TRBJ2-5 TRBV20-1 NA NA CSASTEETQYF TGCAGTGCTAGTACTGAAGAGACCCAGTACTTC
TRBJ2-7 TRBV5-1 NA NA CASSLSGYEQYF TGCGCCAGCAGCTTATCGGGCTACGAGCAGTACTTC
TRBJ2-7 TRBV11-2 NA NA CASSLAGREEYF TGTGCCAGCAGCTTAGCGGGCAGGGAGGAGTACTTC
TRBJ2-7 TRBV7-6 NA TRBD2 CASSYRTSAHEQYF TGTGCCAGCAGCTACCGGACTAGCGCCCACGAGCAGTACTTC
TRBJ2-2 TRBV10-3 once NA CAISLQGFANTGELFF TGTGCCATCAGTCTCCAGGGATTTGCGAACACCGGGGAGCTGTTTTTT
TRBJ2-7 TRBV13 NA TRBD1 CASSPRDRATYEQYF TGTGCCAGCAGTCCCCGGGACAGAGCCACCTACGAGCAGTACTTC
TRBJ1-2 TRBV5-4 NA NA CASSLVGEDGYTF TGTGCCAGCAGCCTAGTCGGGGAGGATGGCTACACCTTC
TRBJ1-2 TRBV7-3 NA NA CASSLNSALNYGYTF TGTGCCAGCAGCTTAAACTCCGCCTTGAACTATGGCTACACCTTC
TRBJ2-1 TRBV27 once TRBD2 CASRLAGINEQFF TGTGCCAGCAGACTAGCGGGGATCAATGAGCAGTTCTTC
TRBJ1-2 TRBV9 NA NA CASSGGGYTF TGTGCCAGCAGCGGCGGTGGCTACACCTTC
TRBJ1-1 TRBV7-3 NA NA CASSLAQSREAFF TGTGCCAGCAGCTTAGCACAGTCCAGGGAAGCTTTCTTT
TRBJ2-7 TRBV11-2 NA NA CASSPSTGYSYEQYF TGTGCCAGCAGCCCTTCGACTGGGTACTCCTACGAGCAGTACTTC
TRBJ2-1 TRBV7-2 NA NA CASSYHTGSGNEQFF TGTGCCAGCAGCTATCACACCGGGAGTGGCAATGAGCAGTTCTTC
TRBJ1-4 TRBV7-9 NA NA CASSFSPTNEKLFF TGTGCCAGCAGCTTCTCTCCTACTAATGAAAAACTGTTTTTT
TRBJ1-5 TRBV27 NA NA CASSPLEGAQHF TGTGCCAGCAGTCCTTTAGAAGGAGCCCAGCATTTT
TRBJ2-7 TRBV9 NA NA CASSVDPSYTYEQYF TGTGCCAGCAGCGTAGACCCCAGTTACACCTACGAGCAGTACTTC
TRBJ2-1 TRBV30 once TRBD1 CAWSSRWDRADNEQFF TGTGCCTGGAGCAGCCGCTGGGACAGAGCCGACAATGAGCAGTTCTTC
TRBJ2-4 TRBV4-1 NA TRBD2 CASSPEAGLAGVGIQYF TGCGCCAGCAGCCCCGAAGCGGGACTAGCGGGAGTAGGCATTCAGTACTTC
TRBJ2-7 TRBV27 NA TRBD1 CASSLPPGTGSTYEQYF TGTGCCAGCAGTCTTCCTCCGGGGACAGGGTCGACCTACGAGCAGTACTTC